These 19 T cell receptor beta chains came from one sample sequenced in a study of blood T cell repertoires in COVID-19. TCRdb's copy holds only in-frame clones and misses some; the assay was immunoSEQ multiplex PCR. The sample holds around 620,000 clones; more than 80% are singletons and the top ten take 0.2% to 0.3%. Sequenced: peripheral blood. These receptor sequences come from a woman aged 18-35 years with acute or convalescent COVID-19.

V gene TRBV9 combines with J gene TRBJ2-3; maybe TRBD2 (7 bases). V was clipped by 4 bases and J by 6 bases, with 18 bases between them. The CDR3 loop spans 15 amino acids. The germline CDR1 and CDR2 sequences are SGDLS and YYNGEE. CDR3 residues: CASSPTGGGGDTQYF. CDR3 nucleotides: TGTGCCAGCAGCCCCACAGGAGGGGGAGGGGATACGCAGTATTTT.

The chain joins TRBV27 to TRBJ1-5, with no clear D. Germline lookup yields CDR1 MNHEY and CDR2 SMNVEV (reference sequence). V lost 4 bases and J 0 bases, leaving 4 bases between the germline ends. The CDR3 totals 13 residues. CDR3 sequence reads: CASSSHSNQPQHF. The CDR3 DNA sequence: TGTGCCAGCAGTTCCCATAGCAATCAGCCCCAGCATTTT.

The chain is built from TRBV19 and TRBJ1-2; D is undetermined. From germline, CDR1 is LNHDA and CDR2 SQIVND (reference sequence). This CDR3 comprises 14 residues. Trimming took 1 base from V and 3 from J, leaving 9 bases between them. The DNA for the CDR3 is TGTGCCAGTAGTATAGTCCCAGGATACTATGGCTACACCTTC. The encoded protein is CASSIVPGYYGYTF. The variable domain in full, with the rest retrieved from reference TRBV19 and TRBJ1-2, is DGGITQSPKYLFRKEGQNVTLSCEQNLNHDAMYWYRQDPGQGLRLIYYSQIVNDFQKGDIAEGYSVSREKKESFPLTVTSAQKNPTAFYLCASSIVPGYYGYTFGSGTRLTVV.

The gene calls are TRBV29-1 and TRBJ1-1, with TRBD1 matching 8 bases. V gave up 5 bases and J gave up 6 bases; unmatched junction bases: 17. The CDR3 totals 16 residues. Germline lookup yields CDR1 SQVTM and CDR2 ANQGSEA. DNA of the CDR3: TGCAGCGTTTTAACCGGGACAGGAGCCCTAGTCTCTGAAGCTTTCTTT. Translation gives CSVLTGTGALVSEAFF.

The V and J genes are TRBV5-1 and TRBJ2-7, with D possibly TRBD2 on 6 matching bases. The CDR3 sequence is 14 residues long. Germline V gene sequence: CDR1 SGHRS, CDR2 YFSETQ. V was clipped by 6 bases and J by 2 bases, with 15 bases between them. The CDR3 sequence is CASNPRGVPYEQYF. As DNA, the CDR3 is TGCGCCAGCAACCCGCGGGGAGTCCCCTACGAGCAGTACTTC.

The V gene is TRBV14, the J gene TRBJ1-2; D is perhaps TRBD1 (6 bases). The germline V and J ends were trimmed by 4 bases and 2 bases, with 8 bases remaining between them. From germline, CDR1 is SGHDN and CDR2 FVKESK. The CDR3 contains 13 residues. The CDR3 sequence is CASSLGQNYGYTF. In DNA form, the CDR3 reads TGTGCCAGCAGCCTAGGACAGAACTATGGCTACACCTTC.

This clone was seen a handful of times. CDR3 region: CASSFGQTTNEKLFF. DNA of the CDR3: TGTGCCAGCAGTTTTGGACAGACAACTAATGAAAAACTGTTTTTT. V and J are TRBV6-2 or TRBV6-3 and TRBJ1-4; weak D call: TRBD1 (6 bases). The V gene's germline CDR1 is MNHEY and CDR2 SVGEGT. The CDR3 runs to 15 residues. The ends were cut back, 4 bases at V and 0 bases at J, with 9 bases in the middle.

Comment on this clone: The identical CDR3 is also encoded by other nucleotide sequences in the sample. The CDR3 DNA is TGTGCCAGCAGCCCCGGGACAGGGAGCAATCAGCCCCAGCATTTT. It is translated as CASSPGTGSNQPQHF. The rearrangement links TRBV7-2 to TRBJ1-5; 9 nucleotides line up with TRBD1. This CDR3 is 15 amino acids long. V trimming: 5 bases; J trimming: 1 base; junction bases outside the gene matches: 3. Looked up from germline, CDR1 is SGHTA and CDR2 is FQGNSA. The complete variable domain, with remaining parts taken from reference TRBV7-2 and TRBJ1-5, reads GAGVSQSPSNKVTEKGKDVELRCDPISGHTALYWYRQSLGQGLEFLIYFQGNSAPDKSGLPSDRFSAERTGGSVSTLTIQRTQQEDSAVYLCASSPGTGSNQPQHFGDGTRLSIL.

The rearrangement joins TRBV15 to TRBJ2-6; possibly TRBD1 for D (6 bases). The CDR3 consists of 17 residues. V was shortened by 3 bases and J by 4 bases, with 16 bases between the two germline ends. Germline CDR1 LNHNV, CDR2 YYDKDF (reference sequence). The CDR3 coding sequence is TGTGCCACCAGCAGCGCTAAACAGGGTTCCGGGGCCAACGTCCTGACTTTC. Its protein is CATSSAKQGSGANVLTF.

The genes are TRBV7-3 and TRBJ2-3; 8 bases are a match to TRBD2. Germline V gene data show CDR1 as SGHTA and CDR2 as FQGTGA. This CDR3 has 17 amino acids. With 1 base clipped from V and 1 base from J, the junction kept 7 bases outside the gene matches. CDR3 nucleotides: TGTGCCAGCAGCTTAAACGGAGCGGGACTAGGCACAGATACGCAGTATTTT. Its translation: CASSLNGAGLGTDTQYF.

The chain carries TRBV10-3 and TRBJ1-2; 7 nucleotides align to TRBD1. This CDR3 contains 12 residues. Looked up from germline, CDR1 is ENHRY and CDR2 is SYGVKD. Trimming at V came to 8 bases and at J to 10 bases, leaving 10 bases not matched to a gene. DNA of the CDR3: TGTGCCATCTCATCAGGACAGGCGACCTACACCTTC. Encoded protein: CAISSGQATYTF.

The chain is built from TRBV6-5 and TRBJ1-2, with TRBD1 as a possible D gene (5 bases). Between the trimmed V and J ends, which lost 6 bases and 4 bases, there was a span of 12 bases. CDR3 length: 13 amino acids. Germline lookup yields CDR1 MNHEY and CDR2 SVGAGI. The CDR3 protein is CASRGVLRYGYTF. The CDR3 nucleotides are TGTGCCAGCAGAGGGGTCCTTCGCTATGGCTACACCTTC.

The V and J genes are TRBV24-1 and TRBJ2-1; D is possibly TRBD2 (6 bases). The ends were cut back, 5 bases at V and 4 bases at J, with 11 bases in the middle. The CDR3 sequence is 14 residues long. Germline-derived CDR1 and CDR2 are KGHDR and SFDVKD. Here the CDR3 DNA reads TGTGCCACCAGTGGGAGGGTGAGTTACAATGAGCAGTTCTTC. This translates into CATSGRVSYNEQFF.

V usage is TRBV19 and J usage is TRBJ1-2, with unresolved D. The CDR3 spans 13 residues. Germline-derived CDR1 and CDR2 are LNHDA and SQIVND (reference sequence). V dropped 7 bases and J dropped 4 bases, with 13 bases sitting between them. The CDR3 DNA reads TGTGCCAGTACCATGGAGGACGGCTATGGCTACACCTTC. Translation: CASTMEDGYGYTF. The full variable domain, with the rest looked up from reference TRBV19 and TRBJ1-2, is DGGITQSPKYLFRKEGQNVTLSCEQNLNHDAMYWYRQDPGQGLRLIYYSQIVNDFQKGDIAEGYSVSREKKESFPLTVTSAQKNPTAFYLCASTMEDGYGYTFGSGTRLTVV.

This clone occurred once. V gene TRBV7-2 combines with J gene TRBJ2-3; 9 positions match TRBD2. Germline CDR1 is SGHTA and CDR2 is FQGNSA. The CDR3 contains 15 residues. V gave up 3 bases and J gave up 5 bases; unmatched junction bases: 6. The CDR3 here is CASSFWRGGGDTQYF. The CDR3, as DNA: TGTGCCAGCAGCTTCTGGCGGGGGGGCGGAGATACGCAGTATTTT. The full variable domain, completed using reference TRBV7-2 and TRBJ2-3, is GAGVSQSPSNKVTEKGKDVELRCDPISGHTALYWYRQSLGQGLEFLIYFQGNSAPDKSGLPSDRFSAERTGGSVSTLTIQRTQQEDSAVYLCASSFWRGGGDTQYFGPGTRLTVL.

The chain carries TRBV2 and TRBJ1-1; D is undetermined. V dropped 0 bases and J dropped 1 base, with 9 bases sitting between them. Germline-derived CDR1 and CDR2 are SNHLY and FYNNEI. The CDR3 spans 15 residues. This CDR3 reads CASSEAERTNTEAFF. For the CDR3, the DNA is TGTGCCAGCAGTGAAGCTGAGCGGACGAACACTGAAGCTTTCTTT.

The CDR3 protein is CATSPWGLRGVAFF. The CDR3 coding sequence is TGTGCCACCAGTCCCTGGGGACTCCGAGGGGTAGCTTTCTTT. The chain joins TRBV15 to TRBJ1-1; a possible D gene is TRBD1 (5 bases). This CDR3 has 14 residues. The germline V gene encodes CDR1 LNHNV and CDR2 YYDKDF (reference sequence). V dropped 6 bases and J dropped 10 bases, with 21 bases sitting between them.

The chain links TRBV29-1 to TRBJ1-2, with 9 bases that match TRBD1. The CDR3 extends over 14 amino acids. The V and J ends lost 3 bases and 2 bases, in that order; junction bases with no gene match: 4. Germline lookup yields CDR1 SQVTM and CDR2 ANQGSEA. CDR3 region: CSVEGTGHNYGYTF. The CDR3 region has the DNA TGCAGCGTTGAGGGGACAGGGCACAACTATGGCTACACCTTC. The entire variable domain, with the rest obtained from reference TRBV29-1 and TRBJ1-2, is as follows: SAVISQKPSRDICQRGTSLTIQCQVDSQVTMMFWYRQQPGQSLTLIATANQGSEATYESGFVIDKFPISRPNLTFSTLTVSNMSPEDSSIYLCSVEGTGHNYGYTFGSGTRLTVV.

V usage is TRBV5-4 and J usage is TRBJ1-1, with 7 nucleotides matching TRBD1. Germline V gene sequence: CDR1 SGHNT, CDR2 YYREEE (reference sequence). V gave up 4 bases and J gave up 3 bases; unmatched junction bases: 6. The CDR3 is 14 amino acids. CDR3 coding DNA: TGTGCCAGCAGCCCGGACAGGCGGTACACTGAAGCTTTCTTT. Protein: CASSPDRRYTEAFF. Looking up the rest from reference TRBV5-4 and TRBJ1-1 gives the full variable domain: ETGVTQSPTHLIKTRGQQVTLRCSSQSGHNTVSWYQQALGQGPQFIFQYYREEENGRGNFPPRFSGLQFPNYSSELNVNALELDDSALYLCASSPDRRYTEAFFGQGTRLTVV.